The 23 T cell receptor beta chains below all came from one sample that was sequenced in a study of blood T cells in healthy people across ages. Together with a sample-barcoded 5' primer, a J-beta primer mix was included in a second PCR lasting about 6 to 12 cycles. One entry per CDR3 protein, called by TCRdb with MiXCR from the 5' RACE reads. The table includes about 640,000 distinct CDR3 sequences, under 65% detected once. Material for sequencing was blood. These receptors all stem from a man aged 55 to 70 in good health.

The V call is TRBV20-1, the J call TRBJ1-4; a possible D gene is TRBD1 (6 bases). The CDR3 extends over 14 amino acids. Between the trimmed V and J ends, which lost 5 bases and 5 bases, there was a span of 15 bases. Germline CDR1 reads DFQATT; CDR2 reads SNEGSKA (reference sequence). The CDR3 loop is CSAPRGGQNEKLFF. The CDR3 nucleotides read TGCAGTGCTCCCCGGGGGGGACAAAATGAAAAACTGTTTTTT.

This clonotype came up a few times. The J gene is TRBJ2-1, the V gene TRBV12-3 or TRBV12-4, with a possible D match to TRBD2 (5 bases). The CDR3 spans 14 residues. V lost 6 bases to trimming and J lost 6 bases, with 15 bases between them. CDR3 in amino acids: CASSPGGMGNEQFF. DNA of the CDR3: TGTGCCAGCAGCCCTGGAGGAATGGGCAATGAGCAGTTCTTC.

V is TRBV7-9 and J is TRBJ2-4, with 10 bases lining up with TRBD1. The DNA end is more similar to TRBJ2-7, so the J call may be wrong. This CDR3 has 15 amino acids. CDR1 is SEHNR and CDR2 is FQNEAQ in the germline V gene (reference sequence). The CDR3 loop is CASGHGDRGQYEQYF. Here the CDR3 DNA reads TGTGCCAGCGGCCACGGGGACAGGGGACAGTACGAGCAGTACTTC.

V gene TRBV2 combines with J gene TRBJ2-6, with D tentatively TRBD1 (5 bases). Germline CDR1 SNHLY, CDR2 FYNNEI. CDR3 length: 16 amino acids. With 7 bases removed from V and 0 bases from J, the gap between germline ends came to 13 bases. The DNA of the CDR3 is TGTGCCAGCAAAGCGACAGCCAACTCTGGGGCCAACGTCCTGACTTTC. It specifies CASKATANSGANVLTF. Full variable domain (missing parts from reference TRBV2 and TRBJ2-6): EPEVTQTPSHQVTQMGQEVILRCVPISNHLYFYWYRQILGQKVEFLVSFYNNEISEKSEIFDDQFSVERPDGSNFTLKIRSTKLEDSAMYFCASKATANSGANVLTFGAGSRLTVL.

For the CDR3, the DNA is TGTGCCATCAGTGCCACTAGCTACTCAGATACGCAGTATTTT. Its translation is CAISATSYSDTQYF. The chain combines TRBV10-3 with TRBJ2-3, with D perhaps matching TRBD2 (6 bases). Germline CDR1 is ENHRY and CDR2 is SYGVKD. Trimming shortened V by 4 bases and J by 4 bases, and 12 bases separated the two germline ends. The CDR3 is made up of 14 amino acids.

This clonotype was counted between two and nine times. In DNA form, the CDR3 reads TGTGCCAGCAGCCTATCGGCGGCCAGTGTTTACAATGAGCAGTTCTTC. Protein sequence: CASSLSAASVYNEQFF. The rearrangement links TRBV27 to TRBJ2-1; no firm D call. Trimming stripped 6 bases from V and 4 bases from J, with 19 bases between. Per germline, CDR1 MNHEY and CDR2 SMNVEV (reference sequence). The CDR3 spans 16 residues.

DNA for the CDR3: TGTGCCAGCTCCGTTGGGGCGGGGTTCATCTACGAGCAGTACTTC. This codes for CASSVGAGFIYEQYF. This sequence joins TRBV27 and TRBJ2-7; D might be TRBD2 (6 bases). Germline CDR1 MNHEY, CDR2 SMNVEV (reference sequence). This CDR3 is built from 15 residues. V was pared by 8 bases and J by 3 bases, with 20 bases between.

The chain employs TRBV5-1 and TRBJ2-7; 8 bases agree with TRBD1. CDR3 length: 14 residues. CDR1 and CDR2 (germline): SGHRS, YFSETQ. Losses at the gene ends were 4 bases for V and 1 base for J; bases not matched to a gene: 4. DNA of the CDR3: TGCGCCAGCAGCCAGTGGACAGGGTCCTACGAGCAGTACTTC. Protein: CASSQWTGSYEQYF.

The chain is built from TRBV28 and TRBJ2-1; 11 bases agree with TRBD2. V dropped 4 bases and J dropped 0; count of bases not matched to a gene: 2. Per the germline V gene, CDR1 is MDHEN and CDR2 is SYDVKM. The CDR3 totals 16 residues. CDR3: CASSYLAGGSYNEQFF. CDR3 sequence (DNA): TGTGCCAGCAGTTATCTAGCGGGGGGCTCCTACAATGAGCAGTTCTTC.

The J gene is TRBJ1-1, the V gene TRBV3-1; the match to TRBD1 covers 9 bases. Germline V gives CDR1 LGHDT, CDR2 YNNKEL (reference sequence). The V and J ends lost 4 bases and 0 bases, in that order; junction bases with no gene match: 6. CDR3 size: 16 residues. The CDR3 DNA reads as TGTGCCAGCAGCCCAACAGGGGGCGGTTTGAACACTGAAGCTTTCTTT. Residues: CASSPTGGGLNTEAFF.

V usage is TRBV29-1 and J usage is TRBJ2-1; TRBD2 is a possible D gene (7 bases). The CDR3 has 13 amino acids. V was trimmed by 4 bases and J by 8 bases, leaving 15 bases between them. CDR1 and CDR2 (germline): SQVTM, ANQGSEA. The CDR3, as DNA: TGCAGCGTTGTTCGGGGCGGGGGCGATGAGCAGTTCTTC. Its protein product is CSVVRGGGDEQFF.

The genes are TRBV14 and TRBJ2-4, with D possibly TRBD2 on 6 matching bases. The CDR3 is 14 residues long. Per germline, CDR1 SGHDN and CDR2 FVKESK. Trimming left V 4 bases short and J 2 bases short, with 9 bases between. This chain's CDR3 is CASSLRGTKNIQYF. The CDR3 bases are TGTGCCAGCAGCCTGCGGGGCACCAAAAACATTCAGTACTTC.

The CDR3 nucleotides read TGTGCCAGCAGCCTTGGGGCAGCGGGGGGCAACTACAATGAGCAGTTCTTC. Its translation: CASSLGAAGGNYNEQFF. The rearrangement joins TRBV7-9 to TRBJ2-1; 9 nucleotides agree with TRBD2. The V and J ends lost 5 bases and 3 bases, in that order; junction bases with no gene match: 11. Germline V gives CDR1 SEHNR, CDR2 FQNEAQ (reference sequence). The CDR3 sequence is 17 residues long. The variable domain in full, with the rest retrieved from reference TRBV7-9 and TRBJ2-1, is DTGVSQNPRHKITKRGQNVTFRCDPISEHNRLYWYRQTLGQGPEFLTYFQNEAQLEKSRLLSDRFSAERPKGSFSTLEIQRTEQGDSAMYLCASSLGAAGGNYNEQFFGPGTRLTVL.

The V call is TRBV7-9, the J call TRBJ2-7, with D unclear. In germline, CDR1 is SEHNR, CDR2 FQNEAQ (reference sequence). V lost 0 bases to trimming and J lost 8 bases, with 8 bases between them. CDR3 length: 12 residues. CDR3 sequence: CASSLAGSKQYF. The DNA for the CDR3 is TGTGCCAGCAGCTTAGCGGGGTCAAAGCAGTACTTC.

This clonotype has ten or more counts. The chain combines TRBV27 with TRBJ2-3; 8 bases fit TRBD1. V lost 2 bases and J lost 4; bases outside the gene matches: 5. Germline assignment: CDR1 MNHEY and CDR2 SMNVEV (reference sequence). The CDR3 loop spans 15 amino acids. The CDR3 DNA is TGTGCCAGCAGTTTACAGGGGGCTACCGCAGATACGCAGTATTTT. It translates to CASSLQGATADTQYF.

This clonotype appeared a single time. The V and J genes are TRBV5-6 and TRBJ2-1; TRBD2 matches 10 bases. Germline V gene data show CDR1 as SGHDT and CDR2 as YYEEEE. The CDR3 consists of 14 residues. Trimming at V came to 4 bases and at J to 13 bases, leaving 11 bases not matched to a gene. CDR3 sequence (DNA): TGTGCCAGCAGCAAGGGACTAGCGAGAGAGACCCAGTTCTTC. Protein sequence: CASSKGLARETQFF.

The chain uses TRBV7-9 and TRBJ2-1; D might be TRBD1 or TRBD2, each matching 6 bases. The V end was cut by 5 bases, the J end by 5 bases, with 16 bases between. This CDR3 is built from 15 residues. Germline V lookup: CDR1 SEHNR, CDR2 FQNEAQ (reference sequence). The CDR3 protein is CASSTFPGANNEQFF. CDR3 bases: TGTGCCAGCAGCACCTTCCCGGGGGCCAACAATGAGCAGTTCTTC.

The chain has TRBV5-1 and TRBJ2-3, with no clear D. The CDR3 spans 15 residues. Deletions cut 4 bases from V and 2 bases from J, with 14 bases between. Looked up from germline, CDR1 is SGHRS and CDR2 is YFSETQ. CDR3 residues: CASSPGAILTDTQYF. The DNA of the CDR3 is TGCGCCAGCAGCCCAGGAGCTATCCTCACAGATACGCAGTATTTT. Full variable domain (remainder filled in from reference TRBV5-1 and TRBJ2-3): KAGVTQTPRYLIKTRGQQVTLSCSPISGHRSVSWYQQTPGQGLQFLFEYFSETQRNKGNFPGRFSGRQFSNSRSEMNVSTLELGDSALYLCASSPGAILTDTQYFGPGTRLTVL.

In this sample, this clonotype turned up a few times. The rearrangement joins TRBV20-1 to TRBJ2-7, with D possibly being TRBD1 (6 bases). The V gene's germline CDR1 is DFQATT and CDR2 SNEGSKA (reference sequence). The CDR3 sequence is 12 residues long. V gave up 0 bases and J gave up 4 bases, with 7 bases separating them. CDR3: CSARDRGYEQYF. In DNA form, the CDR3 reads TGCAGTGCTAGAGACAGGGGTTACGAGCAGTACTTC.

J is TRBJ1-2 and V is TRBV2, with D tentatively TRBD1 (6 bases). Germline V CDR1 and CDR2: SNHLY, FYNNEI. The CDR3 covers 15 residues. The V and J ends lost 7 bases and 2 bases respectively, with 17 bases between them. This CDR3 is CASTEGWGQNYGYTF. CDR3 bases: TGTGCCAGCACCGAGGGATGGGGGCAGAACTATGGCTACACCTTC.

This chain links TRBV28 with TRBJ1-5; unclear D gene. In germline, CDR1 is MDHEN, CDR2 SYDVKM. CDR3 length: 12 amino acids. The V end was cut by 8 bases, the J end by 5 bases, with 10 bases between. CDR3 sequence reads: CASESVYQPQHF. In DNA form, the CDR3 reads TGTGCCAGCGAATCGGTTTATCAGCCCCAGCATTTT.

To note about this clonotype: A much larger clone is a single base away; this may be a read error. The CDR3 here is CSANPTSEGRVEQFF. In nucleotides, the CDR3 is TGCAGTGCTAACCCGACTAGCGAGGGCCGAGTGGAGCAGTTCTTC. The chain links TRBV20-1 to TRBJ2-1; 8 nucleotides align to TRBD2. This CDR3 contains 15 residues. Germline trimming cut 4 bases from V and 10 bases from J; bases unmatched to any gene: 15. The germline V gene encodes CDR1 DFQATT and CDR2 SNEGSKA (reference sequence).

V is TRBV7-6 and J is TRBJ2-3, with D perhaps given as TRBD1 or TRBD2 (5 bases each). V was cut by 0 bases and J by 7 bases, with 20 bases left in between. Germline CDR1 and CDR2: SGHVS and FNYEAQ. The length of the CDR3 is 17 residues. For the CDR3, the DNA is TGTGCCAGCAGCTTAGCATTCGGGACCGGAGAGAGGAATACGCAGTATTTT. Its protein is CASSLAFGTGERNTQYF.